Shown below are 7 T cell receptor beta chains from a single sample sequenced in a study of radiation and T cells in renal cell carcinoma. Treatment meaning: 15 Gy SBRT to primary tumor, nephrectomy 4 weeks later. Method: immunoSEQ multiplex PCR; TCRdb's copy keeps in-frame clones and lacks some. The sample holds some 16,000 clones, roughly 45% seen once. The material was tumor tissue, obtained from a patient whose treatment included radiotherapy and nephrectomy. These receptors were obtained from a woman aged 60-75 years with renal cell carcinoma.

The chain combines TRBV2 with TRBJ1-5; weak D call: TRBD1 (6 bases). The germline V gene encodes CDR1 SNHLY and CDR2 FYNNEI. The CDR3 has 16 residues. With 6 bases removed from V and 0 bases from J, the gap between germline ends came to 15 bases. CDR3 DNA: TGTGCCAGCAGGATTGACAGGACGGTTAGCAATCAGCCCCAGCATTTT. Translating gives CASRIDRTVSNQPQHF. Drawing the rest from reference TRBV2 and TRBJ1-5, the complete variable domain is EPEVTQTPSHQVTQMGQEVILRCVPISNHLYFYWYRQILGQKVEFLVSFYNNEISEKSEIFDDQFSVERPDGSNFTLKIRSTKLEDSAMYFCASRIDRTVSNQPQHFGDGTRLSIL.

This chain joins TRBV5-4 and TRBJ2-3; 10 positions agree with TRBD1. CDR1 is SGHNT, CDR2 YYREEE, per germline (reference sequence). The CDR3 is made up of 15 amino acids. V shed 4 bases and J 6 bases; nucleotides not matched to a gene: 8. This CDR3 is CASSTHRTGGDTQYF. Written as DNA, the CDR3 is TGTGCCAGCAGCACGCACCGGACAGGGGGGGATACGCAGTATTTT.

The rearrangement joins TRBV9 to TRBJ1-4; TRBD1 aligns across 8 bases. V gave up 4 bases and J gave up 0 bases; unmatched junction bases: 8. This CDR3 has 17 amino acids. CDR1 is SGDLS and CDR2 is YYNGEE in the germline V gene. CDR3 residues: CASSPGTGPATNEKLFF. For the CDR3, the DNA is TGTGCCAGCAGCCCCGGGACAGGACCTGCAACTAATGAAAAACTGTTTTTT.

The J gene is TRBJ2-1, the V gene TRBV9; D uncertain. In germline, CDR1 is SGDLS, CDR2 YYNGEE. This CDR3 is built from 16 residues. V lost 0 bases to trimming and J lost 1 base, with 11 bases between them. CDR3 nucleotide sequence: TGTGCCAGCAGCGTAGTAGGAGACCCATCCTACAATGAGCAGTTCTTC. Protein product: CASSVVGDPSYNEQFF.

This clone was counted a few times. The same CDR3 also results from other DNA sequences found in this sample. The V call is TRBV5-6, the J call TRBJ2-3; D is undetermined. Deletions cut 5 bases from V and 3 bases from J, with 13 bases between. The CDR3 is 14 amino acids. The germline V gene has CDR1 SGHDT and CDR2 YYEEEE. The CDR3 loop is CASSSLAGTDTQYF. CDR3 coding DNA: TGTGCCAGCAGTTCTTTGGCTGGGACAGATACGCAGTATTTT.

This clone was detected many times. This chain uses TRBV2 with TRBJ1-3, with D uncertain. Germline CDR1 SNHLY, CDR2 FYNNEI. The CDR3 has 12 amino acids. Trimming removed 8 bases at V and 0 bases at J, with 5 bases between. CDR3 sequence: CASSGSGNTIYF. CDR3 sequence (DNA): TGTGCCAGCTCCGGCTCTGGAAACACCATATATTTT.

The chain employs TRBV7-2 and TRBJ1-2; D is uncertain. The CDR3 loop spans 13 amino acids. The ends were cut back, 0 bases at V and 8 bases at J, with 10 bases in the middle. The germline gives CDR1 SGHTA, CDR2 FQGNSA. The CDR3 region has the DNA TGTGCCAGCAGCTTAGCCGGGGTGAGAGGCTACACCTTC. Residues: CASSLAGVRGYTF.